This TCR beta chain was captured in a study of blood T cell repertoires in COVID-19. At the level of the study: Both acute and convalescent COVID-19 samples were obtained from the United States, Italy and Spain. Sample material is recorded as cDNA or gDNA derived from T cells, B-cell-depleted T cells, or PBMCs.

Trimming shortened V by 5 bases and J by 4 bases, and 17 bases separated the two germline ends. This CDR3 region has 15 residues. Germline loops: CDR1 KGHSH, CDR2 LQKENI. Per the original methods: Counts of nucleated cells, estimated from reference gene primer amplification, were obtained. Profiling relied on immunoSEQ multiplex PCR, and the TCRdb table lists in-frame clones only, not all of them. V and J calls and clone size are copied from that table; D and trimming were computed from the DNA. Of roughly 100,000 clones in the sample, roughly nine tenths were seen once. This TCR derives from a human donor with active COVID-19. The donor label of this sample is uncertain. The chain is built from TRBV18 and TRBJ1-2; D uncertain. Sequencing was carried out using peripheral blood. The CDR3 DNA follows: TGTGCCAGCTCAGCGACAAACACAGCTGGCTATGGCTACACCTTC. Residues: CASSATNTAGYGYTF.